These T cell receptor beta chains were read from a single sample in a study of T cell changes during pregnancy in multiple sclerosis. The table came from immunoSEQ multiplex PCR; TCRdb's copy has only in-frame clones and leaves some out. This sample has 45,000 to 60,000 clones, with around 90% found just once. Sample: peripheral blood, taken after pregnancy. The receptors were gathered from a female donor in good health, enrolled as a control in a pregnancy study. The CDR3 runs from the conserved cysteine through the conserved F or W. The D gene is left open where the match is weak. Not all rows give a size; the values are once, few, many and, for expanded clones, a class.

d_call: TRBD1; j_call: TRBJ1-5; v_call: TRBV6-1; clone_size: NA; cdr3_aa: CASRGDRGHQPQHF; cdr3_nt: TGTGCCAGCAGGGGCGACAGGGGACATCAGCCCCAGCATTTT
d_call: TRBD2; j_call: TRBJ2-3; v_call: TRBV28; clone_size: NA; cdr3_aa: CASRGAGGPRRTDTQYF; cdr3_nt: TGTGCCAGCAGGGGGGCGGGAGGGCCTAGGAGGACAGATACGCAGTATTTT
d_call: NA; j_call: TRBJ1-5; v_call: TRBV18; clone_size: few; cdr3_aa: CASSPPSQGGQPQHF; cdr3_nt: TGTGCCAGCTCACCACCGAGCCAGGGTGGTCAGCCCCAGCATTTT
d_call: NA; j_call: TRBJ2-1; v_call: TRBV5-6; clone_size: once; cdr3_aa: CASSLTGKTYNEQFF; cdr3_nt: TGTGCCAGCAGCCTAACAGGGAAAACCTACAATGAGCAGTTCTTC
d_call: NA; j_call: TRBJ1-1; v_call: TRBV7-8; clone_size: once; cdr3_aa: CASSLAPGMNTEAFF; cdr3_nt: TGTGCCAGCAGCTTAGCCCCAGGTATGAACACTGAAGCTTTCTTT
d_call: NA; j_call: TRBJ2-1; v_call: TRBV7-2; clone_size: NA; cdr3_aa: CASSSLVPNEQFF; cdr3_nt: TGTGCCAGCAGCTCCCTCGTTCCCAATGAGCAGTTCTTC
d_call: TRBD1; j_call: TRBJ2-6; v_call: TRBV5-1; clone_size: NA; cdr3_aa: CASSSVTGTGANVLTF; cdr3_nt: TGCGCCAGCAGCAGCGTGACAGGGACTGGGGCCAACGTCCTGACTTTC
d_call: NA; j_call: TRBJ2-1; v_call: TRBV25-1; clone_size: NA; cdr3_aa: CASSGQASYNEQFF; cdr3_nt: TGTGCCAGCAGTGGCCAGGCGTCCTACAATGAGCAGTTCTTC
d_call: NA; j_call: TRBJ2-5; v_call: TRBV11-2; clone_size: NA; cdr3_aa: CASSPGVGSVGTQYF; cdr3_nt: TGTGCCAGCAGCCCGGGGGTGGGCTCCGTAGGGACCCAGTACTTC
d_call: TRBD1; j_call: TRBJ1-2; v_call: TRBV7-9; clone_size: NA; cdr3_aa: CASSLGGTGGDRGGYTF; cdr3_nt: TGTGCCAGCAGCTTAGGAGGGACAGGGGGTGATCGGGGTGGCTACACCTTC
d_call: TRBD2; j_call: TRBJ2-3; v_call: TRBV11-3; clone_size: NA; cdr3_aa: CASSLTSGSYTQYF; cdr3_nt: TGTGCCAGCAGCTTAACTAGCGGGTCTTATACGCAGTATTTT
d_call: TRBD1; j_call: TRBJ1-2; v_call: TRBV7-2; clone_size: NA; cdr3_aa: CASRTGLDYGYTF; cdr3_nt: TGTGCCAGCCGGACAGGGTTGGACTATGGCTACACCTTC
d_call: NA; j_call: TRBJ2-7; v_call: TRBV19; clone_size: NA; cdr3_aa: CASSTHYEQYF; cdr3_nt: TGTGCCAGTAGTACCCACTACGAGCAGTACTTC
d_call: TRBD1; j_call: TRBJ2-3; v_call: TRBV4-3; clone_size: NA; cdr3_aa: CASSQEDRGETDTQYF; cdr3_nt: TGCGCCAGCAGCCAAGAAGACAGGGGTGAGACAGATACGCAGTATTTT
d_call: NA; j_call: TRBJ2-1; v_call: TRBV7-2; clone_size: NA; cdr3_aa: CASSLARGTYNEQFF; cdr3_nt: TGTGCCAGCAGCTTAGCTAGGGGTACCTACAATGAGCAGTTCTTC
d_call: TRBD2; j_call: TRBJ2-1; v_call: TRBV10-1; clone_size: once; cdr3_aa: CASSDITSGSYNEQFF; cdr3_nt: TGCGCCAGCAGCGATATAACTAGCGGGAGCTACAATGAGCAGTTCTTC
d_call: TRBD2; j_call: TRBJ2-3; v_call: TRBV28; clone_size: NA; cdr3_aa: CATKQILADSTDTQYF; cdr3_nt: TGTGCCACCAAACAAATACTAGCGGATAGCACAGATACGCAGTATTTT
d_call: NA; j_call: TRBJ2-4; v_call: TRBV4-1; clone_size: NA; cdr3_aa: CASSQTGAIMSRDIQYF; cdr3_nt: TGCGCCAGCAGCCAGACTGGGGCGATTATGTCAAGGGACATTCAGTACTTC
d_call: NA; j_call: TRBJ1-1; v_call: TRBV27; clone_size: NA; cdr3_aa: CASSSTMESHTEAFF; cdr3_nt: TGTGCCAGCAGTTCAACAATGGAGTCTCACACTGAAGCTTTCTTT
d_call: NA; j_call: TRBJ2-7; v_call: TRBV29-1; clone_size: NA; cdr3_aa: CSVGGETYEQYF; cdr3_nt: TGCAGCGTTGGGGGGGAAACCTACGAGCAGTACTTC
d_call: TRBD1; j_call: TRBJ2-7; v_call: TRBV5-1; clone_size: once; cdr3_aa: CASSLLTGDHEQYF; cdr3_nt: TGCGCCAGCAGCCTACTTACAGGGGACCACGAGCAGTACTTC
d_call: TRBD2; j_call: TRBJ2-3; v_call: TRBV10-1; clone_size: NA; cdr3_aa: CASSGGLALPGDTQYF; cdr3_nt: TGCGCCAGCAGTGGGGGACTAGCGTTGCCAGGAGATACGCAGTATTTT
d_call: NA; j_call: TRBJ2-2; v_call: TRBV28; clone_size: NA; cdr3_aa: CASSSTGWRQDRGELFF; cdr3_nt: TGTGCCAGCAGTTCCACCGGATGGAGACAGGACCGTGGGGAGCTGTTTTTT
d_call: NA; j_call: TRBJ2-1; v_call: TRBV6-1; clone_size: NA; cdr3_aa: CASSLDGGSYNEQFF; cdr3_nt: TGTGCCAGCAGTCTCGACGGAGGCTCCTACAATGAGCAGTTCTTC
d_call: NA; j_call: TRBJ2-5; v_call: TRBV7-2; clone_size: NA; cdr3_aa: CASRRLPRVQETQYF; cdr3_nt: TGTGCCAGCCGCAGGCTACCCAGGGTCCAAGAGACCCAGTACTTC
d_call: TRBD1; j_call: TRBJ1-6; v_call: TRBV18; clone_size: NA; cdr3_aa: CASSPVGTGNSPLHF; cdr3_nt: TGTGCCAGCTCACCGGTGGGGACAGGTAATTCACCCCTCCACTTT
d_call: TRBD1; j_call: TRBJ2-1; v_call: TRBV11-3; clone_size: NA; cdr3_aa: CASSLQGLSRDEQFF; cdr3_nt: TGTGCCAGCAGCCTACAGGGGTTGTCGCGCGATGAGCAGTTCTTC
d_call: TRBD1; j_call: TRBJ2-7; v_call: TRBV18; clone_size: NA; cdr3_aa: CASSQQGAAYEQYF; cdr3_nt: TGTGCCAGCTCACAACAGGGGGCGGCCTACGAGCAGTACTTC
d_call: TRBD2; j_call: TRBJ2-7; v_call: TRBV9; clone_size: NA; cdr3_aa: CASSVGLAGVGYEQYF; cdr3_nt: TGTGCCAGCAGCGTGGGTCTAGCGGGAGTAGGCTACGAGCAGTACTTC
d_call: TRBD1; j_call: TRBJ2-7; v_call: TRBV7-7; clone_size: NA; cdr3_aa: CASSLGDRDFYEQYF; cdr3_nt: TGTGCCAGCAGCTTAGGGGACAGGGACTTTTACGAGCAGTACTTC
d_call: NA; j_call: TRBJ2-5; v_call: TRBV5-1; clone_size: NA; cdr3_aa: CASNAMRGTQYF; cdr3_nt: TGCGCCAGCAACGCGATGCGGGGGACCCAGTACTTC
d_call: TRBD2; j_call: TRBJ2-1; v_call: TRBV7-2; clone_size: NA; cdr3_aa: CASSVPSGGASYNEQFF; cdr3_nt: TGTGCCAGCAGCGTCCCCAGCGGGGGGGCATCCTACAATGAGCAGTTCTTC
d_call: NA; j_call: TRBJ2-6; v_call: TRBV5-1; clone_size: NA; cdr3_aa: CASSLTGSSGANVLTF; cdr3_nt: TGCGCCAGCAGCTTGACAGGTAGCTCTGGGGCCAACGTCCTGACTTTC
d_call: NA; j_call: TRBJ1-1; v_call: TRBV21-1; clone_size: NA; cdr3_aa: CASSNVWGQKTNTEAFF; cdr3_nt: TGTGCCAGCAGCAATGTTTGGGGACAGAAAACGAACACTGAAGCTTTCTTT
d_call: NA; j_call: TRBJ2-3; v_call: TRBV2; clone_size: NA; cdr3_aa: CASRRERHLITDTQYF; cdr3_nt: TGTGCCAGCAGGAGGGAGCGACACCTCATCACAGATACGCAGTATTTT
d_call: NA; j_call: TRBJ2-5; v_call: TRBV7-9; clone_size: once; cdr3_aa: CASSLPLSETQYF; cdr3_nt: TGTGCCAGCAGCTTACCCCTTAGTGAGACCCAGTACTTC
d_call: NA; j_call: TRBJ1-1; v_call: TRBV5-1; clone_size: NA; cdr3_aa: CASRRGGGEGEAFF; cdr3_nt: TGCGCCAGCAGGCGGGGGGGCGGCGAGGGTGAAGCTTTCTTT
d_call: TRBD2; j_call: TRBJ2-1; v_call: TRBV7-9; clone_size: NA; cdr3_aa: CASSPGLGWGNEQFF; cdr3_nt: TGTGCCAGCAGCCCTGGACTAGGGTGGGGCAATGAGCAGTTCTTC
d_call: TRBD1; j_call: TRBJ2-1; v_call: TRBV27; clone_size: NA; cdr3_aa: CASSQQGNEQFF; cdr3_nt: TGTGCCAGCAGTCAACAGGGGAATGAGCAGTTCTTC
d_call: TRBD2; j_call: TRBJ2-1; v_call: TRBV7-2; clone_size: NA; cdr3_aa: CASCAGVTSYNEQFF; cdr3_nt: TGTGCCAGCTGTGCGGGGGTGACCTCCTACAATGAGCAGTTCTTC
d_call: TRBD1; j_call: TRBJ2-6; v_call: TRBV15; clone_size: NA; cdr3_aa: CATSRALRQGPFSGANVLTF; cdr3_nt: TGTGCCACCAGCAGAGCTTTGAGACAGGGCCCTTTCTCTGGGGCCAACGTCCTGACTTTC
d_call: NA; j_call: TRBJ2-5; v_call: TRBV25-1; clone_size: NA; cdr3_aa: CASSDHLVSETQYF; cdr3_nt: TGTGCCAGCAGTGATCACCTAGTTTCAGAGACCCAGTACTTC
d_call: TRBD1; j_call: TRBJ1-4; v_call: TRBV6-6; clone_size: NA; cdr3_aa: CASSDREREKLFF; cdr3_nt: TGTGCCAGCAGTGACAGGGAGAGAGAAAAACTGTTTTTT
d_call: NA; j_call: TRBJ1-3; v_call: TRBV7-2; clone_size: NA; cdr3_aa: CASSLGQSSGNTIYF; cdr3_nt: TGTGCCAGCAGCTTAGGACAGAGCTCTGGAAACACCATATATTTT
d_call: NA; j_call: TRBJ1-1; v_call: TRBV6-1; clone_size: NA; cdr3_aa: CASSEPTGTPFF; cdr3_nt: TGTGCCAGCAGTGAGCCCACGGGGACTCCTTTCTTT
d_call: NA; j_call: TRBJ1-2; v_call: TRBV6-6; clone_size: NA; cdr3_aa: CASSYAPHRAGYGYTF; cdr3_nt: TGTGCCAGCAGTTATGCCCCCCACCGGGCAGGGTATGGCTACACCTTC
d_call: TRBD1; j_call: TRBJ2-5; v_call: TRBV9; clone_size: NA; cdr3_aa: CASSATGGKIETQYF; cdr3_nt: TGTGCCAGCAGCGCCACAGGGGGGAAGATAGAGACCCAGTACTTC
d_call: TRBD1; j_call: TRBJ2-7; v_call: TRBV5-4; clone_size: NA; cdr3_aa: CASSRPGQGEREQYF; cdr3_nt: TGTGCCAGCAGCCGGCCGGGACAGGGAGAGCGCGAGCAGTACTTC
d_call: NA; j_call: TRBJ2-7; v_call: TRBV9; clone_size: NA; cdr3_aa: CASSPPTDYEQYF; cdr3_nt: TGTGCCAGCAGCCCCCCCACAGACTACGAGCAGTACTTC
d_call: NA; j_call: TRBJ2-3; v_call: TRBV28; clone_size: NA; cdr3_aa: CASSLTVGVGGTDTQYF; cdr3_nt: TGTGCCAGCAGTCTTACGGTAGGGGTTGGGGGCACAGATACGCAGTATTTT
d_call: TRBD1; j_call: TRBJ2-3; v_call: TRBV5-8; clone_size: once; cdr3_aa: CASRDRVHTQYF; cdr3_nt: TGTGCCAGCAGGGACAGGGTACATACGCAGTATTTT
d_call: TRBD2; j_call: TRBJ2-7; v_call: TRBV27; clone_size: NA; cdr3_aa: CASSPSPSGSIYEQYF; cdr3_nt: TGTGCCAGCAGTCCCTCTCCTAGCGGGAGCATATACGAGCAGTACTTC
d_call: TRBD2; j_call: TRBJ2-1; v_call: TRBV11-3; clone_size: NA; cdr3_aa: CASSPGLASYNEQFF; cdr3_nt: TGTGCCAGCAGCCCAGGACTAGCGTCCTACAATGAGCAGTTCTTC